Sequencing of this T cell receptor beta chain was carried out in a study of blood T cells in healthy people across ages. A sample-barcoded 5' primer and a J-beta primer mix were used in a second PCR of roughly 7 to 11 cycles. TCRdb re-derived calls from the 5' RACE reads in MiXCR, one entry per CDR3 protein. The sample yields 540,000 or so distinct CDR3 sequences, 47% seen once. In its sample, this clonotype was seen a few times. Input material: blood. The clonotype was recovered from a man older than 75 in good health.

DNA for the CDR3: TGTGCCAGCAGCCCCCGACTAGCGGGAGTGGATACGCAGTATTTT. Translating it yields CASSPRLAGVDTQYF. This chain links TRBV7-2 with TRBJ2-3; 12 bases fit TRBD2. The CDR3 spans 15 residues. CDR1 is SGHTA and CDR2 is FQGNSA in the germline V gene. The V and J ends lost 5 bases and 6 bases, in that order; junction bases with no gene match: 6.